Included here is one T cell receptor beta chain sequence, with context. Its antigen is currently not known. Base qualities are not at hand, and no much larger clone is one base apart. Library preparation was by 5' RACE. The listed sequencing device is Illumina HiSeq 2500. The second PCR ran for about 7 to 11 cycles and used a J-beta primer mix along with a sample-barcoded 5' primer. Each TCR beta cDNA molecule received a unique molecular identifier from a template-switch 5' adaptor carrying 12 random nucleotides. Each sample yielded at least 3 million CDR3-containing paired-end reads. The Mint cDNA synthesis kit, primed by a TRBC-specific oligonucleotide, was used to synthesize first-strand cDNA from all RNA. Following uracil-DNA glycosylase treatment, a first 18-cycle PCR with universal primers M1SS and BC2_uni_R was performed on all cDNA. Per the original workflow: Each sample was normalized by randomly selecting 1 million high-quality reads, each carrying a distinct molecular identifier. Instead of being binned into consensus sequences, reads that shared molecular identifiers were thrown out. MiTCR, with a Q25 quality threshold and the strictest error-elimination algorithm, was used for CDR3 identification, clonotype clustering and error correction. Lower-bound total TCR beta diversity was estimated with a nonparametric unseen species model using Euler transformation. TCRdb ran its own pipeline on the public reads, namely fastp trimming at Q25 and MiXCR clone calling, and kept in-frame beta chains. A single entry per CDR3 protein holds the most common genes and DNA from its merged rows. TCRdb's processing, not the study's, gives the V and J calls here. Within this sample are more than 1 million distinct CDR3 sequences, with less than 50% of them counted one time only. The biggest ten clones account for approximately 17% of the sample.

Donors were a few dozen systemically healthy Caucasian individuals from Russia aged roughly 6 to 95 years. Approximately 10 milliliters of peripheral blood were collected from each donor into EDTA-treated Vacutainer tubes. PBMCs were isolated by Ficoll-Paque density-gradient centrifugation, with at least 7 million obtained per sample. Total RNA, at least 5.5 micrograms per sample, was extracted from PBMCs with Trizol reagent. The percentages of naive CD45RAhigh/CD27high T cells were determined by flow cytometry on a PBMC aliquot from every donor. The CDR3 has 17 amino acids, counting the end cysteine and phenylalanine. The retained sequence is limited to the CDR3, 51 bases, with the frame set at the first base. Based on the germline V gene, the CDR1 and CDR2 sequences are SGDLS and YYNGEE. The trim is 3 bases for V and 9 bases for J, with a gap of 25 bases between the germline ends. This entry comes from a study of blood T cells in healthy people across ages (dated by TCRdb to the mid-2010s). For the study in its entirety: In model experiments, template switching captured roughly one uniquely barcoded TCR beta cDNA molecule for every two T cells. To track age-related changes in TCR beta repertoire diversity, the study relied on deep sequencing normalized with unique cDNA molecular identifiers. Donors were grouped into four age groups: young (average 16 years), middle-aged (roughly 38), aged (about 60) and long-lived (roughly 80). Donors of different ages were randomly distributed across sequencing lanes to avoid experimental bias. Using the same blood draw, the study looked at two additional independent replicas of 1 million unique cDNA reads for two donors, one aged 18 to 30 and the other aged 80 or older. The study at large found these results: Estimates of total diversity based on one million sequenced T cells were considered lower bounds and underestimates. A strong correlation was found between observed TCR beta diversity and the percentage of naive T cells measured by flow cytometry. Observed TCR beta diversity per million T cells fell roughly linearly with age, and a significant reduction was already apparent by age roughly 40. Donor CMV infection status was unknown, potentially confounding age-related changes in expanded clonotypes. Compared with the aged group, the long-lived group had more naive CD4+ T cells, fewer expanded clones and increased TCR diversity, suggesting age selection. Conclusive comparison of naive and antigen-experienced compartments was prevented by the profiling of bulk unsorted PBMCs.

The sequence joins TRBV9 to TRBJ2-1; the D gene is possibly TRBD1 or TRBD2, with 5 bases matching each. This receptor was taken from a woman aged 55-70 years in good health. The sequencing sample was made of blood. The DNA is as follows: TGTGCCAGCAGCGCGGACCCTTATCTAAATCCGAGGGGTGAGCAGTTCTTC. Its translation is CASSADPYLNPRGEQFF. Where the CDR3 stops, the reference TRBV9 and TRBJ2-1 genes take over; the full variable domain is DSGVTQTPKHLITATGQRVTLRCSPRSGDLSVYWYQQSLDQGLQFLIQYYNGEERAKGNILERFSAQQFPDLHSELNLSSLELGDSALYFCASSADPYLNPRGEQFFGPGTRLTVL.